These T cell receptor beta chains were read from a single sample in a study of blood T cell repertoires in COVID-19. Using immunoSEQ multiplex PCR, the repertoire was profiled, and TCRdb retains in-frame clones only, with some absent. The data hold about 200,000 clones, with roughly 91% observed a single time. The sample consisted of PBMCs or T cells enriched from blood (not recorded which). The receptors here all came from a woman in her 30s with acute COVID-19. Each CDR3 is given with its conserved first and last residue. Fields, in order: clone size, J gene, V gene, D gene, CDR3 protein, CDR3 DNA. D genes are given only for firm matches. A clone size is listed for some rows: how often the clone was seen (once, few, many), or a class if it is expanded.

NA	TRBJ1-3	TRBV18	NA	CASSPSMRSSGNTIYF	TGTGCCAGCTCACCTAGTATGAGGAGCTCTGGAAACACCATATATTTT
NA	TRBJ2-7	TRBV3-1/TRBV3-2	TRBD1	CASSHSGQGFDYEQYF	TGTGCCAGCAGCCATTCCGGACAGGGGTTCGACTACGAGCAGTACTTC
NA	TRBJ1-4	TRBV6-5	NA	CASSPATNEKLFF	TGTGCCAGTTCCCCAGCAACTAATGAAAAACTGTTTTTT
NA	TRBJ1-6	TRBV19	NA	CASSSGVVDSPLHF	TGTGCCTCTAGTTCCGGGGTTGTAGATTCACCCCTCCACTTT
NA	TRBJ2-2	TRBV7-2	TRBD1	CASRTGATGELFF	TGTGCCAGCCGGACAGGGGCCACCGGGGAGCTGTTTTTT
NA	TRBJ1-3	TRBV4-1	NA	CASSQVAANTIYF	TGCGCCAGCAGCCAGGTCGCTGCGAACACCATATATTTT
NA	TRBJ2-1	TRBV5-4	TRBD2	CASSLKAGGWSSYNEQFF	TGTGCCAGCAGCTTAAAAGCGGGGGGGTGGAGCTCCTACAATGAGCAGTTCTTC
NA	TRBJ1-6	TRBV18	NA	CASSPQSDSPLHF	TGTGCCAGCTCACCACAGTCAGATTCACCCCTCCACTTT
NA	TRBJ1-4	TRBV19	NA	CASSMGRGNEKLFF	TGTGCCAGTAGTATGGGCAGGGGTAATGAAAAACTGTTTTTT
NA	TRBJ1-1	TRBV4-3	TRBD1	CASSQDAGGRTEAFF	TGCGCCAGCAGCCAAGACGCAGGGGGACGCACTGAAGCTTTCTTT
NA	TRBJ1-2	TRBV19	TRBD1	CASSRDRAGETTF	TGTGCCAGTAGTCGGGACAGAGCAGGGGAAACCACCTTC
once	TRBJ1-1	TRBV7-9	NA	CASSLAGLDTEAFF	TGTGCCAGCAGCTTAGCGGGACTCGACACTGAAGCTTTCTTT
NA	TRBJ1-6	TRBV7-6	NA	CASSPGRGYNSPLHF	TGTGCCAGCAGCCCAGGGCGGGGATATAATTCACCCCTCCACTTT
NA	TRBJ1-2	TRBV7-2	TRBD1	CASSLAPGGDNYGYTF	TGTGCCAGCAGCTTGGCCCCAGGGGGCGACAACTATGGCTACACCTTC
NA	TRBJ1-2	TRBV7-2	NA	CASSPGQNYGYTF	TGTGCCAGCAGCCCTGGACAGAACTATGGCTACACCTTC
NA	TRBJ1-1	TRBV7-8	NA	CASSLGTGNTEAFF	TGTGCCAGCAGCTTAGGAACAGGAAACACTGAAGCTTTCTTT
NA	TRBJ2-7	TRBV6-5	NA	CASSSLGISDEQYF	TGTGCCAGCAGTTCTCTAGGTATTAGCGACGAGCAGTACTTC
NA	TRBJ1-5	TRBV2	NA	CATLQGFGQPQHF	TGTGCCACCTTACAGGGATTCGGACAGCCCCAGCATTTT
once	TRBJ1-4	TRBV19	TRBD1	CASKGQGWEKLFF	TGTGCCAGTAAGGGACAGGGTTGGGAAAAACTGTTTTTT
NA	TRBJ2-2	TRBV5-3	NA	CARRRLAGELFF	TGTGCCAGAAGACGACTGGCCGGGGAGCTGTTTTTT
NA	TRBJ2-7	TRBV28	TRBD1	CASSLLGTGAVAYEQYF	TGTGCCAGCAGTTTATTAGGGACAGGGGCTGTGGCCTACGAGCAGTACTTC
NA	TRBJ1-5	TRBV6-5	TRBD1	CASRGTGVAQPQHF	TGTGCCAGCAGGGGGACAGGGGTTGCTCAGCCCCAGCATTTT
NA	TRBJ2-2	TRBV29-1	TRBD2	CSVLSGGVGELFF	TGCAGCGTTTTATCGGGGGGAGTCGGGGAGCTGTTTTTT
NA	TRBJ2-7	TRBV29-1	NA	CSVEETDYDEQYF	TGCAGCGTTGAAGAGACAGATTATGACGAGCAGTACTTC
NA	TRBJ1-1	TRBV6-5	NA	CASEKEAGTEAFF	TGTGCCAGCGAAAAAGAAGCCGGGACTGAAGCTTTCTTT
NA	TRBJ1-2	TRBV28	TRBD1	CASSWTGAYGYTF	TGTGCCAGCAGTTGGACAGGGGCCTATGGCTACACCTTC
NA	TRBJ1-4	TRBV15	NA	CATSRGTGLVEKLFF	TGTGCCACCAGCAGAGGAACAGGGTTGGTTGAAAAACTGTTTTTT
NA	TRBJ1-4	TRBV11-2	NA	CASPSTPGGNEKLFF	TGTGCCAGCCCCTCGACCCCGGGAGGTAATGAAAAACTGTTTTTT
NA	TRBJ2-7	TRBV6-2/TRBV6-3	TRBD2	CASSYPDSGTFYEQYF	TGTGCCAGCAGTTACCCCGATAGCGGGACCTTCTACGAGCAGTACTTC
few	TRBJ1-1	TRBV7-9	NA	CASRPRQAEGTEAFF	TGTGCCAGCAGACCTCGACAGGCTGAGGGCACTGAAGCTTTCTTT
few	TRBJ1-1	TRBV5-5	NA	CASSPDLHTEAFF	TGTGCCAGCAGCCCGGACTTACACACTGAAGCTTTCTTT
NA	TRBJ2-3	TRBV11-1	TRBD2	CASSSLAGVLPDTQYF	TGTGCCAGCAGCTCACTAGCGGGGGTATTGCCAGATACGCAGTATTTT
NA	TRBJ1-5	TRBV28	TRBD1	CASSSNRDRGIGNQPQHF	TGTGCCAGCAGTTCTAATAGGGACAGGGGGATAGGCAATCAGCCCCAGCATTTT
NA	TRBJ2-2	TRBV5-1	NA	CASSLGQTGELFF	TGCGCCAGCAGCCTTGGCCAAACCGGGGAGCTGTTTTTT
NA	TRBJ1-6	TRBV3-1/TRBV3-2	TRBD1	CASRDDSGTGLSPLHF	TGTGCCAGCAGAGACGATTCCGGGACAGGCCTTTCACCCCTCCACTTT
NA	TRBJ1-5	TRBV7-9	NA	CASRRGGGSNQPQHF	TGTGCCAGCAGGAGAGGGGGGGGCAGCAATCAGCCCCAGCATTTT
NA	TRBJ2-5	TRBV5-5	NA	CASSLSGYAETQYF	TGTGCCAGCAGCTTGTCGGGTTACGCAGAGACCCAGTACTTC
NA	TRBJ2-2	TRBV12-5	TRBD2	CASGFGGAGELFF	TGTGCTAGTGGTTTTGGGGGGGCCGGGGAGCTGTTTTTT
NA	TRBJ2-1	TRBV6-5	NA	CASTSGLYNEQFF	TGTGCCAGCACATCCGGACTTTACAATGAGCAGTTCTTC
NA	TRBJ1-5	TRBV2	NA	CASTPMADQPQHF	TGTGCCAGCACACCTATGGCGGATCAGCCCCAGCATTTT
NA	TRBJ1-2	TRBV27	NA	CASSLGPPGGTGYTF	TGTGCCAGCAGTTTAGGGCCCCCCGGGGGTACTGGCTACACCTTC
NA	TRBJ1-1	TRBV12-3/TRBV12-4	NA	CASITRGQTEAFF	TGTGCCAGCATCACCCGCGGACAAACTGAAGCTTTCTTT
NA	TRBJ2-3	TRBV2	NA	CASSGLGHQFWDTQYF	TGTGCCAGCAGTGGGCTGGGACACCAATTTTGGGATACGCAGTATTTT
NA	TRBJ2-7	TRBV29-1	NA	CSVTYAGGAVDEQYF	TGCAGCGTGACGTATGCCGGGGGAGCGGTCGACGAGCAGTACTTC
NA	TRBJ2-7	TRBV3-1/TRBV3-2	TRBD1	CASSPAHGDRVYEQYF	TGTGCCAGCAGCCCTGCCCACGGGGACAGGGTCTACGAGCAGTACTTC
NA	TRBJ1-2	TRBV29-1	NA	CSVVLAGENYGYTF	TGCAGCGTTGTCCTCGCAGGGGAAAACTATGGCTACACCTTC
NA	TRBJ1-5	TRBV20-1	NA	CSASTRLGNQPQHF	TGCAGTGCTAGTACGAGGCTTGGCAATCAGCCCCAGCATTTT